This T cell receptor (beta chain) came from a study of radiotherapy plus CTLA-4 blockade in lung cancer. About the study: Objective response was observed in 18% of patients, and disease control in roughly 30%.

This clone has a single count. Only in-frame clones appear in the TCRdb table, and some are missing; sequencing was by immunoSEQ multiplex PCR. The sample includes roughly 24,000 clones, approximately 77% seen only once; the top ten take less than 25%. Sequenced material: peripheral blood, taken from a patient treated with radiotherapy plus ipilimumab. The sequence derives from a human donor with non-small cell lung cancer that progressed on radiotherapy plus ipilimumab.

The CDR3 nucleotides are TGTGCCAGCCGACAAGGGCAGAATCAGCCCCAGCATTTT. It yields the protein CASRQGQNQPQHF. This sequence joins TRBV6-1 and TRBJ1-5; D remains ambiguous. The ends were cut back, 8 bases at V and 4 bases at J, with 12 bases in the middle. Germline values: CDR1 MNHNS, CDR2 SASEGT. The CDR3 loop spans 13 amino acids.